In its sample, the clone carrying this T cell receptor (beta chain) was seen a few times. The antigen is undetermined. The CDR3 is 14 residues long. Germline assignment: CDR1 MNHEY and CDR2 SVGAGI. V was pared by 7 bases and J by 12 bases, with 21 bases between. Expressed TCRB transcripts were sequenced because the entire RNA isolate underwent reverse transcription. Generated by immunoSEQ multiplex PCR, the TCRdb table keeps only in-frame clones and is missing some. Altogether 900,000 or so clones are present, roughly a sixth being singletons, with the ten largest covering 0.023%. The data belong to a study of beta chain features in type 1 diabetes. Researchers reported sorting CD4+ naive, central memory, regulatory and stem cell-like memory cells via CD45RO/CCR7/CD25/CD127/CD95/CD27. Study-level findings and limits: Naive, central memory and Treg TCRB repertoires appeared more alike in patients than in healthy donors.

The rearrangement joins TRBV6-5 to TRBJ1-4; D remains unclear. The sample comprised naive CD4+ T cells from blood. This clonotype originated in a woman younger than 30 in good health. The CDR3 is CASKSGVLGRELFF. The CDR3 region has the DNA TGTGCCAGCAAATCCGGGGTTCTCGGAAGGGAACTGTTTTTT.